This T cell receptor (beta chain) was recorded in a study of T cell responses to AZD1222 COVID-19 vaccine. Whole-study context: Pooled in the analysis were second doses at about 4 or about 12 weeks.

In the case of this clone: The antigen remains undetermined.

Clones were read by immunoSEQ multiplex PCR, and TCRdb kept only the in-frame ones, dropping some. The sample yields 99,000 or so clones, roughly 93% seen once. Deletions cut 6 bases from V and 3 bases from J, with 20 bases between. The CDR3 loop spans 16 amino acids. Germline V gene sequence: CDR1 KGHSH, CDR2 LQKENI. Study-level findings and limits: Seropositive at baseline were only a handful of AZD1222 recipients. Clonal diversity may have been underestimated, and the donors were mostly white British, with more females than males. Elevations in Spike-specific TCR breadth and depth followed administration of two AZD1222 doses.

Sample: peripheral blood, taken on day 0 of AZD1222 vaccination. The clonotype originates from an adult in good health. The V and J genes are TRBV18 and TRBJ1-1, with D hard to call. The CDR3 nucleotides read TGTGCCAGCTCTCAGGACCGCACCGGAGCGGACACTGAAGCTTTCTTT. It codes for CASSQDRTGADTEAFF.